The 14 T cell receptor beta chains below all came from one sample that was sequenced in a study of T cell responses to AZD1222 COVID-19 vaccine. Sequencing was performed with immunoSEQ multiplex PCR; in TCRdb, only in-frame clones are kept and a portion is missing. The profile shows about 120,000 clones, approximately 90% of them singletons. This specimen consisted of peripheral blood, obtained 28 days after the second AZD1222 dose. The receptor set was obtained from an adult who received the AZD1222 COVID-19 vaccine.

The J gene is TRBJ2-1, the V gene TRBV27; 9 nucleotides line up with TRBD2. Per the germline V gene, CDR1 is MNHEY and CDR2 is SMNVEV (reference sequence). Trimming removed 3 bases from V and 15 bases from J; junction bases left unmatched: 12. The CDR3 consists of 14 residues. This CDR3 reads CASSFRLADPGRFF. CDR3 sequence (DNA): TGTGCCAGCAGTTTTCGACTAGCGGACCCAGGGCGGTTCTTC.

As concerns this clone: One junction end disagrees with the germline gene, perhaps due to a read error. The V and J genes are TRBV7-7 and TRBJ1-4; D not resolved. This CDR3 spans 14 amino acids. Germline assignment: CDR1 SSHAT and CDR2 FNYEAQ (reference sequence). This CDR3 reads CASSPTATNEKLFF. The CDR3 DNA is TGTGCTAGCAGCCCGACTGCAACTAATGAAAAACTGTTTTTT.

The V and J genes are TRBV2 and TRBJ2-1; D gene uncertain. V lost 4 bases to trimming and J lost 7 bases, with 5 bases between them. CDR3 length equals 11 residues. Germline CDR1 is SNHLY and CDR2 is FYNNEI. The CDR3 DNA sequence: TGTGCCAGCAGTGCTCGGAATGAGCAGTTCTTC. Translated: CASSARNEQFF. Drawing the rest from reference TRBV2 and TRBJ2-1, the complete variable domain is EPEVTQTPSHQVTQMGQEVILRCVPISNHLYFYWYRQILGQKVEFLVSFYNNEISEKSEIFDDQFSVERPDGSNFTLKIRSTKLEDSAMYFCASSARNEQFFGPGTRLTVL.

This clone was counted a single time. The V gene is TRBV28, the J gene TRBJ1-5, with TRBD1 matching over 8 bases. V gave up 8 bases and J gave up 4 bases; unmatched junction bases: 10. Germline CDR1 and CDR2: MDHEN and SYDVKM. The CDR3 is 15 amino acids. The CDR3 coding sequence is TGTGCCAGCCGGAACTACAGGGGGGAGAATCAGCCCCAGCATTTT. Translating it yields CASRNYRGENQPQHF.

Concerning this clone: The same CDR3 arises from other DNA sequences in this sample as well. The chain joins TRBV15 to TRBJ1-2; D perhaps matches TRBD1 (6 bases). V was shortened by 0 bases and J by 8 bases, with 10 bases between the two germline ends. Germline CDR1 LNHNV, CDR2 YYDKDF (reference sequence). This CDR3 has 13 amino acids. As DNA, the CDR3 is TGTGCCACCAGCAGAGAAGAGGGGGACGGCTACACCTTC. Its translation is CATSREEGDGYTF.

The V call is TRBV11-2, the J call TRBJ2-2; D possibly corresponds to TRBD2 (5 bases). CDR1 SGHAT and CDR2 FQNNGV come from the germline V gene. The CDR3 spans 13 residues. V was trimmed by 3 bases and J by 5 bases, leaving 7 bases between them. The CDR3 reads CASSFRGTGELFF. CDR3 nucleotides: TGTGCCAGCAGCTTCCGCGGGACCGGGGAGCTGTTTTTT.

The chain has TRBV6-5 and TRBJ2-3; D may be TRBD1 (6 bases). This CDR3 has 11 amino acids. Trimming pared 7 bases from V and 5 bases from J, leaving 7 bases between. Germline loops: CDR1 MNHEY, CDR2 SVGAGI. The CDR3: CASIRGDTQYF. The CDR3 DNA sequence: TGTGCCAGCATCAGGGGAGATACGCAGTATTTT.

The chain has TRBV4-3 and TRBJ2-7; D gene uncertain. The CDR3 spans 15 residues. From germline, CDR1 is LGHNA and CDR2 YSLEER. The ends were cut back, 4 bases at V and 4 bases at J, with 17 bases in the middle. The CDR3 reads CASSPWHASQYEQYF. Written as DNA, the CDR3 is TGCGCCAGCAGCCCCTGGCACGCTTCGCAGTACGAGCAGTACTTC.

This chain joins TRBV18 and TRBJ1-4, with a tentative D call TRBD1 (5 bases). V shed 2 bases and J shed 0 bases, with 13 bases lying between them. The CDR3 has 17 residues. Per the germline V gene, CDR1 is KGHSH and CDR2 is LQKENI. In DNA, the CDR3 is TGTGCCAGCTCACCAGAAAGTTGGACAACAACTAATGAAAAACTGTTTTTT. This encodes CASSPESWTTTNEKLFF.

The CDR3 region is CASSQAPAEETQYF. CDR3 DNA sequence: TGTGCCAGCAGCCAAGCGCCAGCGGAAGAGACCCAGTACTTC. The rearrangement uses TRBV3-1 (or the pseudogene TRBV3-2) and TRBJ2-5; perhaps TRBD2 as D (5 bases). V gave up 1 base and J gave up 3 bases, with 9 bases separating them. Per germline, CDR1 LGHDT and CDR2 YNNKEL (reference sequence). The CDR3 has 14 amino acids.

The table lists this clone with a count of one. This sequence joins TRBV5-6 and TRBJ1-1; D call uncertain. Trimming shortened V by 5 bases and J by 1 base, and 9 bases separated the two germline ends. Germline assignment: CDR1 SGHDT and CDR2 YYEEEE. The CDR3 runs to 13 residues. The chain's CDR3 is CASSLPPNTEAFF. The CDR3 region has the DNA TGTGCCAGCAGTCTCCCGCCGAACACTGAAGCTTTCTTT.

CDR3 region: CASSLTGRGLNIQYF. In nucleotides, the CDR3 is TGTGCCAGCAGCCTCACAGGGCGGGGGCTAAACATTCAGTACTTC. The V and J genes are TRBV27 and TRBJ2-4, with TRBD2 as a possible D gene (7 bases). The CDR3 contains 15 residues. The V end lost 6 bases, the J end lost 6 bases, and 18 bases lay between the germline ends. Germline CDR1 MNHEY, CDR2 SMNVEV (reference sequence).

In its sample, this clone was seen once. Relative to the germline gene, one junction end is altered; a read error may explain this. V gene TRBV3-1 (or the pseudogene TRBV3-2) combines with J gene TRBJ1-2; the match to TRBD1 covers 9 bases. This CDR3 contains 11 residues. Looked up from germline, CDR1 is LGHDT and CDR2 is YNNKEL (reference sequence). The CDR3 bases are TGTGCCAGCAGCCGCCGACAGGGGGTCTCCTTC. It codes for CASSRRQGVSF.

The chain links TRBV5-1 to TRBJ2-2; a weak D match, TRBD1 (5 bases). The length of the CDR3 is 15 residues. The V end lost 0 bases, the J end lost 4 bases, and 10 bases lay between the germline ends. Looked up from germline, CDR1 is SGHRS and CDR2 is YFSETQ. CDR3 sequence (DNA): TGCGCCAGCAGCTTGGAGGGGCAGGGCACCGGGGAGCTGTTTTTT. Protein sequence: CASSLEGQGTGELFF.